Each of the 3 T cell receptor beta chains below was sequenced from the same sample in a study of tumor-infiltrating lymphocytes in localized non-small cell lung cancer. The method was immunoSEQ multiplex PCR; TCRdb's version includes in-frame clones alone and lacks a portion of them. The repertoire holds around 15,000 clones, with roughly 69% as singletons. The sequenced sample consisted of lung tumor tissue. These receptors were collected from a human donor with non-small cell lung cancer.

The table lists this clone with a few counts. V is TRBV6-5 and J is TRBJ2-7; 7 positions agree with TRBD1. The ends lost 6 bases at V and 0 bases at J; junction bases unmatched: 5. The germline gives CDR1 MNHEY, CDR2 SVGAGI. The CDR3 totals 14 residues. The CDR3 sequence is CASRRQGPSYEQYF. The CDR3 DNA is TGTGCCAGCAGGAGACAGGGACCCTCCTACGAGCAGTACTTC.

The CDR3 bases are TGTGCCAGCAGTTACCGGTCGGGGGTCGGCGTGACCCAGTACTTC. This gives the protein CASSYRSGVGVTQYF. The chain employs TRBV6-5 and TRBJ2-5; the D gene is possibly TRBD2 (6 bases). V lost 2 bases and J lost 7, with 17 bases in between. The CDR3 extends over 15 amino acids. CDR1 is MNHEY and CDR2 is SVGAGI in the germline V gene.

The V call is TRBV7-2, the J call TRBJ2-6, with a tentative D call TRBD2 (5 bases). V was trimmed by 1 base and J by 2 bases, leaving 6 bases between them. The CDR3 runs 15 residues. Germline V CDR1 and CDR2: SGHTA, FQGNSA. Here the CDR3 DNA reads TGTGCCAGCAGCTTAGGAGGGACTGGGGCCAACGTCCTGACTTTC. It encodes CASSLGGTGANVLTF.